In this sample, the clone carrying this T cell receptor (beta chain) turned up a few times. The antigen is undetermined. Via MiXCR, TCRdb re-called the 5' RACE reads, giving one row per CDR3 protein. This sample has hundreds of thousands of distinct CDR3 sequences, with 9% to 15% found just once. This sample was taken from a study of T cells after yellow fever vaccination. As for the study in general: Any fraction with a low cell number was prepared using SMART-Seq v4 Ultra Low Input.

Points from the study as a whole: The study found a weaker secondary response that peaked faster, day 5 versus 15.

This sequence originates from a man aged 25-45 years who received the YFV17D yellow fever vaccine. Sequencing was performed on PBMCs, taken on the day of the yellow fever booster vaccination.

CDR3 in amino acids: CASSLVDRGSSYNSPLHF. The CDR3 region has the DNA TGTGCCAGCAGCTTGGTGGACAGGGGTAGCTCCTATAATTCACCCCTCCACTTT. V and J are TRBV5-6 and TRBJ1-6; 9 bases are a match to TRBD1. V lost 0 bases to trimming and J lost 0 bases; unmatched junction nucleotides: 4. This CDR3 has 18 amino acids. CDR1 SGHDT and CDR2 YYEEEE come from the germline V gene. Using reference TRBV5-6 and TRBJ1-6 for the parts outside the CDR3, the full variable domain is DAGVTQSPTHLIKTRGQQVTLRCSPKSGHDTVSWYQQALGQGPQFIFQYYEEEERQRGNFPDRFSGHQFPNYSSELNVNALLLGDSALYLCASSLVDRGSSYNSPLHFGNGTRLTVT.